Included here is one T cell receptor beta chain sequence, with context. What it binds is not known. These data belong to a study of identical twins. Template switching, a step in the protocol, added a universal primer site, and cDNA carried unique molecular identifiers. TCRdb reprocessed the 5' RACE reads via MiXCR and lists one record per CDR3 protein. The profile covers fewer than 500,000 distinct CDR3 sequences, with approximately 24% appearing a single time and about 3% taken by the ten largest. Findings of the study overall: Zero-insertion analyses could be partly confounded by invariant MAIT and iNKT cells.

The CDR3 length is 13 residues. With 1 base clipped from V and 11 bases from J, the junction kept 7 bases outside the gene matches. CDR1 is SGHNT, CDR2 YENEEA, per germline. This sample also appeared in a second study, on T cells expressing NK-cell markers. That source reports: Once again these clonotypes came out on top in the CD3+CD56-NKG2C+ fraction of several donors.

The chain couples TRBV11-3 to TRBJ1-1, with 7 bases fitting TRBD1. The TCR sequence derives from a woman between 18 and 29 years old in good health. The sample was CD4+ T cells sorted from blood. The CDR3 here is CASSLGQGERAFF. The CDR3 coding sequence is TGTGCCAGCAGCTTAGGGCAGGGGGAGCGTGCTTTCTTT.